The 24 T cell receptor beta chains below all came from one sample that was sequenced in a study of neurological immune-mediated disorders. TCRdb redid the calling of the 5' RACE reads with MiXCR, one entry per CDR3 protein. This sample has tens of thousands of distinct CDR3 sequences; less than 8.5% occur once, and the top ten carry roughly 4.4%. Sequencing was performed on PBMCs. The source of these receptors is a woman aged 40 to 50 in good health.

This clonotype was recorded at least ten times. This chain's CDR3 is CASSLRSSYNSPLHF. The CDR3 DNA follows: TGTGCCAGCAGTTTGCGAAGCTCCTATAATTCACCCCTCCACTTT. V and J are TRBV12-3 or TRBV12-4 and TRBJ1-6; D is unresolved. The CDR3 is 15 residues long. Trimming left V 3 bases short and J 0 bases short, with 6 bases between.

The V call is TRBV27, the J call TRBJ1-4; D is undetermined. The CDR3 is 13 residues long. Germline CDR1 reads MNHEY; CDR2 reads SMNVEV (reference sequence). Trimming took 1 base from V and 8 from J, leaving 8 bases between them. The CDR3 nucleotides read TGTGCCAGCAGTTTATGGGGTGGGGAAAAACTGTTTTTT. It codes for CASSLWGGEKLFF. The full variable domain, with the rest looked up from reference TRBV27 and TRBJ1-4, is EAQVTQNPRYLITVTGKKLTVTCSQNMNHEYMSWYRQDPGLGLRQIYYSMNVEVTDKGDVPEGYKVSRKEKRNFPLILESPSPNQTSLYFCASSLWGGEKLFFGSGTQLSVL.

This clonotype was counted many times. The CDR3: CASSSRDPRSNTGELFF. CDR3 DNA sequence: TGCGCCAGCAGCTCTCGGGACCCCCGATCGAACACCGGGGAGCTGTTTTTT. The chain is built from TRBV5-1 and TRBJ2-2; D is possibly TRBD1 or TRBD2 (5 bases each). The germline V gene encodes CDR1 SGHRS and CDR2 YFSETQ. This CDR3 comprises 17 residues. V dropped 3 bases and J dropped 0 bases, with 15 bases sitting between them.

This clonotype was recorded many times. The chain joins TRBV25-1 to TRBJ1-2; D may be TRBD1 (5 bases). Trimming shortened V by 2 bases and J by 8 bases, and 15 bases separated the two germline ends. The CDR3 is 14 amino acids. Germline lookup yields CDR1 MGHDK and CDR2 SYGVNS. The CDR3 loop is CASSEGAAGRGYTF. The CDR3, as DNA: TGTGCCAGCAGTGAAGGGGCAGCTGGGCGCGGCTACACCTTC.

There are many counts of this clonotype. This chain links TRBV25-1 with TRBJ2-7, with TRBD1 as a possible D gene (6 bases). Trimming pared 6 bases from V and 0 bases from J, leaving 12 bases between. This CDR3 has 14 residues. CDR1 and CDR2 from the germline V gene are MGHDK and SYGVNS. CDR3 in DNA: TGTGCCAGCAGCAACCGGGACAACTCCTACGAGCAGTACTTC. Amino acids: CASSNRDNSYEQYF.

This clonotype was seen many times. This chain links TRBV4-1 with TRBJ2-3; weak D call: TRBD2 (5 bases). Germline CDR1 reads MGHRA; CDR2 reads YSYEKL. The V end lost 0 bases, the J end lost 8 bases, and 9 bases lay between the germline ends. CDR3 length equals 13 residues. The CDR3 sequence is CASSQDPAGTQYF. In DNA, the CDR3 is TGCGCCAGCAGCCAAGATCCGGCGGGTACGCAGTATTTT.

This clonotype was seen at least ten times. V gene TRBV4-1 combines with J gene TRBJ2-5; D call uncertain. This CDR3 is built from 14 residues. Germline values: CDR1 MGHRA, CDR2 YSYEKL. Trimming removed 4 bases at V and 3 bases at J, with 12 bases between. CDR3 in DNA: TGCGCCAGCAGCCCTCGTCTAGAAGAAGAGACCCAGTACTTC. It is translated as CASSPRLEEETQYF.

This clonotype has ten or more counts. This rearrangement joins TRBV5-5 to TRBJ2-7, with 7 bases aligning to TRBD2. CDR1 and CDR2 (germline): SGHKS, YYEKEE (reference sequence). V lost 5 bases to trimming and J lost 6 bases; unmatched junction nucleotides: 11. The CDR3 length is 14 residues. The CDR3 region has the DNA TGTGCCAGCAGAAACCGGGACTACTCGGGCGAGCAGTACTTC. It encodes CASRNRDYSGEQYF.

DNA of the CDR3: TGTGCCAGCAGCGTAGATTTAGAACAGCCCCAGCATTTT. It translates to CASSVDLEQPQHF. The J gene is TRBJ1-5, the V gene TRBV7-9; D uncertain. This CDR3 spans 13 amino acids. In germline, CDR1 is SEHNR, CDR2 FQNEAQ (reference sequence). Trimming shortened V by 5 bases and J by 7 bases, and 12 bases separated the two germline ends.

This clonotype was found many times. The chain uses TRBV6-6 and TRBJ1-1; unclear D gene. CDR1 is MNHNY and CDR2 is SVGAGI in the germline V gene (reference sequence). This CDR3 spans 14 amino acids. The ends were cut back, 0 bases at V and 1 base at J, with 6 bases in the middle. The CDR3 region has the DNA TGTGCCAGCAGTTACTCGGAGAGGAACACTGAAGCTTTCTTT. It is translated as CASSYSERNTEAFF.

This clonotype is judged medium-sized. The chain carries TRBV19 and TRBJ1-2, with no clear D. Trimming removed 2 bases from V and 3 bases from J, with 7 bases in between. The CDR3 length is 13 residues. CDR1 and CDR2 from the germline V gene are LNHDA and SQIVND (reference sequence). In DNA, the CDR3 is TGTGCCAGTAGTATAACCGGGGACTATGGCTACACCTTC. Amino acids: CASSITGDYGYTF.

This clonotype was seen many times. The chain employs TRBV7-2 and TRBJ2-3, with TRBD2 identical over 12 bases. This CDR3 comprises 16 residues. Germline CDR1 SGHTA, CDR2 FQGNSA. With 4 bases clipped from V and 0 bases from J, the junction kept 2 bases outside the gene matches. The CDR3 is CASSSGLAGSTDTQYF. For the CDR3, the DNA is TGTGCCAGCAGCTCCGGACTAGCGGGAAGCACAGATACGCAGTATTTT. Using reference TRBV7-2 and TRBJ2-3 for the parts outside the CDR3, the full variable domain is GAGVSQSPSNKVTEKGKDVELRCDPISGHTALYWYRQSLGQGLEFLIYFQGNSAPDKSGLPSDRFSAERTGGSVSTLTIQRTQQEDSAVYLCASSSGLAGSTDTQYFGPGTRLTVL.

This clonotype was counted many times. This chain connects TRBV10-3 to TRBJ1-6; D is uncertain. The V end lost 9 bases, the J end lost 7 bases, and 10 bases lay between the germline ends. CDR1 is ENHRY and CDR2 is SYGVKD in the germline V gene. CDR3 length equals 12 residues. CDR3 nucleotides: TGTGCCATTTGGAACGTGAATTCACCCCTCCACTTT. Translated: CAIWNVNSPLHF.

At least ten counts were recorded for this clonotype. The CDR3 nucleotides are TGTGCCATCAGTGAGCAGGGGGCTGAAGCTTTCTTT. It codes for CAISEQGAEAFF. The chain uses TRBV10-3 and TRBJ1-1, with 7 bases matching TRBD1. With 2 bases clipped from V and 6 bases from J, the junction kept 0 bases outside the gene matches. CDR1 and CDR2 (germline): ENHRY, SYGVKD. The CDR3 contains 12 residues.

This clonotype was seen at least ten times. The chain combines TRBV4-2 with TRBJ2-3; 10 bases match TRBD2. J was trimmed by 2 bases and V by 0 bases; bases with no gene match: 5. The CDR3 has 17 amino acids. Germline V lookup: CDR1 LGHNA, CDR2 YNFKEQ. Here the CDR3 DNA reads TGTGCCAGCAGCCAAGATGAAGCGGGGGGGCCCACAGATACGCAGTATTTT. Amino acid sequence: CASSQDEAGGPTDTQYF.

This clonotype was detected ten times or more. The chain joins TRBV7-9 to TRBJ2-7, with TRBD1 matching over 10 bases. The CDR3 is made up of 15 amino acids. Looked up from germline, CDR1 is SEHNR and CDR2 is FQNEAQ (reference sequence). The V and J ends lost 2 bases and 2 bases, in that order; junction bases with no gene match: 3. CDR3 residues: CASSLPGTGAYEQYF. As DNA, the CDR3 is TGTGCCAGCAGCTTACCAGGGACAGGGGCCTACGAGCAGTACTTC.

In this sample, this clonotype turned up many times. This chain connects TRBV6-6 to TRBJ1-1; tentative D call: TRBD1 (5 bases). V lost 6 bases and J 5 bases, leaving 10 bases between the germline ends. Germline lookup yields CDR1 MNHNY and CDR2 SVGAGI (reference sequence). This CDR3 has 12 amino acids. This CDR3 reads CASSPDRTEAFF. The CDR3 region has the DNA TGTGCCAGCAGCCCCGACAGAACTGAAGCTTTCTTT.

This clonotype appeared many times. The chain has TRBV6-5 and TRBJ1-1; D remains ambiguous. Trimming took off 0 bases at V and 0 bases at J, with 5 bases between the two ends. Germline V gives CDR1 MNHEY, CDR2 SVGAGI. CDR3 length: 14 residues. CDR3 DNA: TGTGCCAGCAGTTACTCAGGCATGAACACTGAAGCTTTCTTT. This sequence encodes CASSYSGMNTEAFF.

This clonotype was counted at least ten times. The chain employs TRBV24-1 and TRBJ1-1; 11 bases match TRBD1. V shed 4 bases and J 1 base; nucleotides not matched to a gene: 4. The V gene's germline CDR1 is KGHDR and CDR2 SFDVKD. CDR3 length equals 16 residues. The CDR3 DNA follows: TGTGCCACCAGTGACCCTGGACAGGGGGCGAACACTGAAGCTTTCTTT. Amino acids: CATSDPGQGANTEAFF.

This clonotype showed up many times. The chain recombines TRBV5-5 with TRBJ2-1; 7 bases line up with TRBD2. V lost 4 bases and J lost 1; bases outside the gene matches: 11. Germline loops: CDR1 SGHKS, CDR2 YYEKEE (reference sequence). The CDR3 extends over 17 amino acids. The DNA of the CDR3 is TGTGCCAGCAGCCCTTCGTGGGGGGGTGGATCCTACAATGAGCAGTTCTTC. It translates to CASSPSWGGGSYNEQFF. The variable domain in full, with the rest retrieved from reference TRBV5-5 and TRBJ2-1, is DAGVTQSPTHLIKTRGQQVTLRCSPISGHKSVSWYQQVLGQGPQFIFQYYEKEERGRGNFPDRFSARQFPNYSSELNVNALLLGDSALYLCASSPSWGGGSYNEQFFGPGTRLTVL.

This clonotype has a count of ten or more. The CDR3 DNA reads TGCAGTGCTAGAGTTGGTGGGAAGACAGGGCGCTCCTACGAGCAGTACTTC. Translating it yields CSARVGGKTGRSYEQYF. This chain joins TRBV20-1 and TRBJ2-7, with 7 positions matching TRBD1. The CDR3 loop spans 17 amino acids. Germline CDR1 DFQATT, CDR2 SNEGSKA (reference sequence). V shed 1 base, J shed 0 bases, and the junction held 12 bases outside the gene matches.

This clonotype was seen ten or more times. The chain is built from TRBV27 and TRBJ2-5, with D possibly TRBD2 on 5 matching bases. The V end was cut by 6 bases, the J end by 5 bases, with 13 bases between. CDR3 length: 13 amino acids. Germline V gene sequence: CDR1 MNHEY, CDR2 SMNVEV (reference sequence). CDR3 region: CASRRVPEETQYF. The CDR3 nucleotides are TGTGCCAGCAGGAGGGTCCCGGAGGAGACCCAGTACTTC.

Points on this clonotype: With a much larger clone just one base away, this may be a read error. V gene TRBV5-6 combines with J gene TRBJ1-5; D is uncertain. V lost 4 bases to trimming and J lost 2 bases, with 10 bases between them. Per the germline V gene, CDR1 is SGHDT and CDR2 is YYEEEE. The CDR3 has 14 residues. The CDR3 DNA reads TGTGCCAGCAGCCCGAGTACAGGCAATCAGCCCCAGCATTTT. As protein: CASSPSTGNQPQHF.

This clonotype was counted a few times. The chain combines TRBV14 with TRBJ1-6; no firm D call. Per germline, CDR1 SGHDN and CDR2 FVKESK. With 0 bases removed from V and 13 bases from J, the gap between germline ends came to 10 bases. The CDR3 totals 13 residues. The CDR3 nucleotides are TGTGCCAGCAGCCAAGACTTTTGGCTGCCCCTCCACTTT. Translation gives CASSQDFWLPLHF.